A single sample is the source of the 13 T cell receptor beta chains below, sequenced in a study of PD-1 blockade in classical Hodgkin lymphoma. The time point here: cycle 4 day 1 (C4D1), after five to seven weeks of nivolumab. All patients experienced relapse after autologous stem cell transplantation, and brentuximab vedotin exposure was variable. Generated by immunoSEQ multiplex PCR, the TCRdb table keeps only in-frame clones and is missing some. The table includes about 24,000 clones, 81% detected once. The specimen was peripheral blood mononuclear cells (PBMCs), collected before the fourth cycle of nivolumab. The source of these receptors is a human donor with classical Hodgkin lymphoma.

The chain couples TRBV6-6 to TRBJ1-1, with D perhaps matching TRBD1 (5 bases). CDR3 size: 15 residues. Trimming pared 2 bases from V and 1 base from J, leaving 11 bases between. Germline V lookup: CDR1 MNHNY, CDR2 SVGAGI (reference sequence). Here the CDR3 reads CASSYLGGANTEAFF. The DNA for the CDR3 is TGTGCCAGCAGTTACCTCGGAGGGGCGAACACTGAAGCTTTCTTT.

This clone has just one count. The genes are TRBV5-6 and TRBJ2-7; TRBD2 aligns across 7 bases. Trimming cost V 5 bases and J 3 bases; bases outside gene matches: 11. This CDR3 comprises 15 residues. Germline V CDR1 and CDR2: SGHDT, YYEEEE. The CDR3 loop reads CASSLEAGTGYEQYF. CDR3 sequence (DNA): TGTGCCAGCAGTTTAGAAGCGGGGACTGGCTACGAGCAGTACTTC.

CDR3 protein: CARPDRTSGRNEQFF. CDR3 DNA sequence: TGTGCCAGACCAGACAGGACTAGCGGGAGAAATGAGCAGTTCTTC. This rearrangement joins TRBV5-3 to TRBJ2-1; 13 positions match TRBD2. TRBV5-3 is annotated as an ORF whose role is uncertain. After removal of 7 bases from V and 7 bases from J, the junction contained 8 bases not matched to a gene. CDR3 size: 15 residues.

The CDR3 spells CASSGLDRGLDNEQFF. The CDR3 DNA is TGTGCCAGCAGTGGATTAGACAGGGGGCTCGACAATGAGCAGTTCTTC. The chain has TRBV6-1 and TRBJ2-1; the match to TRBD1 covers 10 bases. Germline lookup yields CDR1 MNHNS and CDR2 SASEGT. The junction had 8 bases not matched to a gene; V was cut back by 4 bases and J by 5 bases. There are 16 residues in the CDR3.

This sequence joins TRBV7-3 and TRBJ2-3, with D possibly being TRBD1 (6 bases). CDR1 SGHTA and CDR2 FQGTGA come from the germline V gene. Trimming took 0 bases from V and 3 from J, leaving 7 bases between them. The CDR3 totals 14 residues. The CDR3 bases are TGTGCCAGCAGCTTAACGGGGACAACAGATACGCAGTATTTT. This codes for CASSLTGTTDTQYF.

This rearrangement joins TRBV6-5 to TRBJ2-3; no clear D. Trimming left V 6 bases short and J 2 bases short, with 12 bases between. Germline loops: CDR1 MNHEY, CDR2 SVGAGI. The CDR3 totals 14 residues. The CDR3 loop reads CASRHRAITDTQYF. The CDR3 nucleotides read TGTGCCAGCAGACACCGGGCCATCACAGATACGCAGTATTTT.

The V gene is TRBV2, the J gene TRBJ1-4; 8 bases line up with TRBD1. The germline CDR1 and CDR2 sequences are SNHLY and FYNNEI. V lost 8 bases and J lost 8; bases outside the gene matches: 25. CDR3 length: 19 amino acids. CDR3 bases: TGTGCCAGCCTACCGACTTCCTGGGGCTCCAGGGGGCGCGGGGAAAAACTGTTTTTT. It specifies CASLPTSWGSRGRGEKLFF. Drawing the rest from reference TRBV2 and TRBJ1-4, the complete variable domain is EPEVTQTPSHQVTQMGQEVILRCVPISNHLYFYWYRQILGQKVEFLVSFYNNEISEKSEIFDDQFSVERPDGSNFTLKIRSTKLEDSAMYFCASLPTSWGSRGRGEKLFFGSGTQLSVL.

The V gene is TRBV6-1, the J gene TRBJ2-7; 8 bases are shared with TRBD1. Germline values: CDR1 MNHNS, CDR2 SASEGT. The CDR3 is 16 residues long. V was pared by 4 bases and J by 6 bases, with 14 bases of the junction left unmatched. CDR3 loop: CASSGRARQGKGEQYF. The DNA for the CDR3 is TGTGCCAGCAGTGGACGGGCTCGACAGGGGAAGGGCGAGCAGTACTTC.

A single count supports this clone. The rearrangement links TRBV5-6 to TRBJ1-2; 7 nucleotides match TRBD1. There are 15 residues in the CDR3. Germline V gives CDR1 SGHDT, CDR2 YYEEEE. V dropped 2 bases and J dropped 4; count of bases not matched to a gene: 8. The CDR3 reads CASSLIDRELYGYTF. The CDR3 DNA reads as TGTGCCAGCAGCTTAATCGACAGGGAGCTCTATGGCTACACCTTC.

This rearrangement joins TRBV7-9 to TRBJ2-7, with 10 bases identical to TRBD2. Trimming took 5 bases from V and 5 from J; bases not matched to a gene: 6. CDR1 is SEHNR, CDR2 FQNEAQ, per germline (reference sequence). This CDR3 spans 14 amino acids. The CDR3 DNA follows: TGTGCCAGCAGCCCAGCGGGGGGGCGGGACGAGCAGTACTTC. It encodes CASSPAGGRDEQYF. Full variable domain (remainder filled in from reference TRBV7-9 and TRBJ2-7): DTGVSQNPRHKITKRGQNVTFRCDPISEHNRLYWYRQTLGQGPEFLTYFQNEAQLEKSRLLSDRFSAERPKGSFSTLEIQRTEQGDSAMYLCASSPAGGRDEQYFGPGTRLTVT.

This chain links TRBV25-1 with TRBJ2-5; 9 nucleotides line up with TRBD2. CDR3 length: 11 residues. Germline V CDR1 and CDR2: MGHDK, SYGVNS. Trimming removed 9 bases from V and 5 bases from J; junction bases left unmatched: 1. CDR3 sequence (DNA): TGTGCCAGTAGCGGGAGTGAGACCCAGTACTTC. Amino acid sequence: CASSGSETQYF.

As regards this clone: The sample carries other DNA sequences with the same CDR3. The J gene is TRBJ2-6, the V gene TRBV27; D is undetermined. Trimming removed 3 bases from V and 2 bases from J, with 5 bases in between. Germline V gives CDR1 MNHEY, CDR2 SMNVEV (reference sequence). The CDR3 is 14 amino acids. DNA of the CDR3: TGTGCCAGCAGTTTCGGTCCTGGGGCCAACGTCCTGACTTTC. This gives the protein CASSFGPGANVLTF.

The chain combines TRBV7-9 with TRBJ2-2; D unresolved. Germline assignment: CDR1 SEHNR and CDR2 FQNEAQ (reference sequence). This CDR3 region has 13 residues. Trimming shortened V by 3 bases and J by 13 bases, and 15 bases separated the two germline ends. CDR3 in amino acids: CASSFDNEPRLFF. The DNA of the CDR3 is TGTGCCAGCAGCTTTGATAACGAACCCAGGCTGTTTTTT.